This T cell receptor beta chain derives from a study of cytomegalovirus exposure and HLA in healthy donors. For the study at large: There were 100 million to 120 million unique TCR beta sequences, drawn from 150 million to 200 million T cells, in an earlier analysis. Study-wide findings and caveats: The Asian-associated ancestry cluster reportedly had fewer N-insertions than the approximately 610-donor mean in a later analysis.

Only one count was recorded for this clone. What it recognizes is unknown. Germline V lookup: CDR1 SGHDN, CDR2 FVKESK. The ends were cut back, 3 bases at V and 3 bases at J, with 8 bases in the middle. CDR3 size: 13 residues. PCR primers comprised 60 Vbeta and 13 Jbeta primers. Clones were read by immunoSEQ multiplex PCR, and TCRdb kept only the in-frame ones, dropping some. The sample holds approximately 210,000 clones, about three quarters seen once. This chain links TRBV14 with TRBJ2-5; unclear D gene. This receptor was taken from a woman in her thirties or forties in good health and CMV-seronegative. Material: PBMCs. CDR3 DNA sequence: TGTGCCAGCAGCCATATTGCGGAAGAGACCCAGTACTTC. This encodes CASSHIAEETQYF.